This is a list of T cell receptor beta chains from one sample in a study of T cells in Graves' hyperthyroidism and ophthalmopathy. TCRdb re-called the multiplex PCR reads through MiXCR, storing one row per CDR3 protein. The sample consists of hundreds of thousands of distinct CDR3 sequences, approximately 14% of them appearing once. Sequenced material: blood. These receptors were obtained from a man aged 18 to 29 with Graves' ophthalmopathy. Both conserved end residues are part of each CDR3. A D gene is named only where the DNA matches it firmly. Size is stated for part of the rows, as once, few or many counts, or as a class when the clone is expanded.

J gene: TRBJ2-7
clone size: many
D gene: .
V gene: TRBV6-5
CDR3 protein: CASSYEPYYEQYF
CDR3 DNA: TGTGCCAGCAGTTACGAACCATACTACGAGCAGTACTTC

J gene: TRBJ1-1
clone size: few
D gene: TRBD1
V gene: TRBV27
CDR3 protein: CASSLRGRGTEAFF
CDR3 DNA: TGTGCCAGCAGTTTGAGGGGGCGTGGGACTGAAGCTTTCTTT

J gene: TRBJ2-3
clone size: few
D gene: .
V gene: TRBV24-1
CDR3 protein: CATSSRGTVNTQYF
CDR3 DNA: TGTGCCACCAGTTCCAGAGGGACGGTAAATACGCAGTATTTT

J gene: TRBJ1-1
clone size: many
D gene: .
V gene: TRBV6-5
CDR3 protein: CASSYSEGGNTEAFF
CDR3 DNA: TGTGCCAGCAGTTACTCGGAGGGAGGGAACACTGAAGCTTTCTTT

J gene: TRBJ1-1
clone size: .
D gene: TRBD1
V gene: TRBV6-1
CDR3 protein: CASSEITGDRGRRAEAFF
CDR3 DNA: TGTGCCAGCAGTGAAATTACGGGGGACAGGGGGCGTCGGGCTGAAGCTTTCTTT

J gene: TRBJ2-3
clone size: many
D gene: .
V gene: TRBV5-1
CDR3 protein: CASSLGLGSTDTQYF
CDR3 DNA: TGCGCCAGCAGCTTGGGTCTGGGGAGCACAGATACGCAGTATTTT

J gene: TRBJ1-5
clone size: many
D gene: .
V gene: TRBV2
CDR3 protein: CASMLQGNDQPQHF
CDR3 DNA: TGTGCCAGCATGCTACAGGGTAACGATCAGCCCCAGCATTTT

J gene: TRBJ2-5
clone size: many
D gene: TRBD1
V gene: TRBV12-5
CDR3 protein: CASGLYRGMVSETQYF
CDR3 DNA: TGTGCTAGTGGTTTGTACAGGGGGATGGTTTCTGAGACCCAGTACTTC

J gene: TRBJ1-1
clone size: .
D gene: TRBD1
V gene: TRBV20-1
CDR3 protein: CSAHRGLGWDTEAFF
CDR3 DNA: TGCAGTGCCCACAGGGGGCTAGGGTGGGACACTGAAGCTTTCTTT

J gene: TRBJ2-3
clone size: few
D gene: .
V gene: TRBV18
CDR3 protein: CASSPPGYGGTDTQYF
CDR3 DNA: TGTGCCAGCTCACCGCCCGGGTACGGGGGCACAGATACGCAGTATTTT

J gene: TRBJ2-1
clone size: .
D gene: .
V gene: TRBV27
CDR3 protein: CASKTAGNEQFF
CDR3 DNA: TGTGCCTCGAAGACGGCCGGCAATGAGCAGTTCTTC

J gene: TRBJ2-7
clone size: many
D gene: TRBD1
V gene: TRBV12-3/TRBV12-4
CDR3 protein: CASRFRQGTYEQYF
CDR3 DNA: TGTGCCAGCAGATTCCGACAGGGGACCTACGAGCAGTACTTC

J gene: TRBJ2-5
clone size: .
D gene: TRBD2
V gene: TRBV5-1
CDR3 protein: CASSHTSGGASEAQYF
CDR3 DNA: TGCGCCAGCAGCCATACTAGCGGGGGGGCTTCAGAGGCCCAGTACTTC

J gene: TRBJ2-7
clone size: .
D gene: .
V gene: TRBV20-1
CDR3 protein: CSARGGENVYEQYF
CDR3 DNA: TGCAGTGCTAGAGGGGGAGAGAATGTCTACGAGCAGTACTTC

J gene: TRBJ1-2
clone size: many
D gene: TRBD1
V gene: TRBV4-1
CDR3 protein: CASSPTGVDYGYTF
CDR3 DNA: TGCGCCAGCAGCCCCACAGGGGTCGACTATGGCTACACCTTC

J gene: TRBJ2-1
clone size: many
D gene: TRBD2
V gene: TRBV3-1
CDR3 protein: CASSLHSGVNDEQFF
CDR3 DNA: TGTGCCAGCAGCCTTCATAGCGGGGTGAACGATGAGCAGTTCTTC

J gene: TRBJ2-3
clone size: many
D gene: .
V gene: TRBV13
CDR3 protein: CASSFGRYGTDTQYF
CDR3 DNA: TGTGCCAGCAGCTTCGGCCGTTATGGCACAGATACGCAGTATTTT

J gene: TRBJ2-5
clone size: many
D gene: TRBD2
V gene: TRBV11-2
CDR3 protein: CASSLVTSGVKETQYF
CDR3 DNA: TGTGCCAGCAGCTTAGTGACTAGCGGGGTAAAAGAGACCCAGTACTTC

J gene: TRBJ2-5
clone size: many
D gene: .
V gene: TRBV30
CDR3 protein: CAWSVSETQYF
CDR3 DNA: TGTGCCTGGAGTGTATCGGAGACCCAGTACTTC

J gene: TRBJ2-7
clone size: many
D gene: TRBD1
V gene: TRBV9
CDR3 protein: CASSVGQAAYEQYF
CDR3 DNA: TGTGCCAGCAGCGTCGGACAGGCCGCCTACGAGCAGTACTTC

J gene: TRBJ2-7
clone size: many
D gene: .
V gene: TRBV3-1
CDR3 protein: CASSQGLSYEQYF
CDR3 DNA: TGTGCCAGCAGCCAAGGCCTGTCCTACGAGCAGTACTTC

J gene: TRBJ1-1
clone size: .
D gene: .
V gene: TRBV12-3/TRBV12-4
CDR3 protein: CASSSTDRGGNTEAFF
CDR3 DNA: TGTGCCAGCAGTTCCACGGACAGAGGGGGAAACACTGAAGCTTTCTTT

J gene: TRBJ2-7
clone size: many
D gene: TRBD1
V gene: TRBV18
CDR3 protein: CASSPRTGKEQYF
CDR3 DNA: TGTGCCAGCTCACCTCGGACAGGAAAAGAGCAGTACTTC

J gene: TRBJ1-2
clone size: .
D gene: .
V gene: TRBV7-8
CDR3 protein: CASSPRENPYGYTF
CDR3 DNA: TGTGCCAGCAGCCCCAGGGAAAACCCCTATGGCTACACCTTC

J gene: TRBJ2-1
clone size: few
D gene: .
V gene: TRBV7-6
CDR3 protein: CASSLVPGPSFYEQFF
CDR3 DNA: TGTGCCAGCAGCTTAGTCCCGGGACCTAGCTTTTATGAGCAGTTCTTC

J gene: TRBJ2-1
clone size: many
D gene: TRBD1
V gene: TRBV6-1
CDR3 protein: CASSPGQGIYNEQFF
CDR3 DNA: TGTGCCAGCAGTCCGGGACAGGGGATCTACAATGAGCAGTTCTTC

J gene: TRBJ2-7
clone size: many
D gene: TRBD2
V gene: TRBV11-1
CDR3 protein: CASSYGTSASYEQYF
CDR3 DNA: TGTGCCAGCAGCTACGGGACTAGCGCGTCCTACGAGCAGTACTTC

J gene: TRBJ2-1
clone size: many
D gene: .
V gene: TRBV12-3/TRBV12-4
CDR3 protein: CASSLPWNNEQFF
CDR3 DNA: TGTGCCAGCAGTTTACCCTGGAACAATGAGCAGTTCTTC

J gene: TRBJ2-2
clone size: .
D gene: TRBD2
V gene: TRBV19
CDR3 protein: CASSNKLAGVPEELFF
CDR3 DNA: TGTGCCAGTAGTAACAAACTAGCGGGAGTCCCAGAGGAGCTGTTTTTT

J gene: TRBJ1-6
clone size: .
D gene: .
V gene: TRBV7-9
CDR3 protein: CASSHSGAGYNSPLHF
CDR3 DNA: TGTGCCAGCAGCCACAGTGGGGCTGGGTATAATTCACCCCTCCACTTT

J gene: TRBJ2-2
clone size: many
D gene: .
V gene: TRBV12-3/TRBV12-4
CDR3 protein: CASSPETNTGELFF
CDR3 DNA: TGTGCCAGCAGCCCCGAGACGAACACCGGGGAGCTGTTTTTT

J gene: TRBJ2-5
clone size: many
D gene: TRBD2
V gene: TRBV10-2
CDR3 protein: CASTRDYRETQYF
CDR3 DNA: TGCGCCAGCACCCGGGACTACCGAGAGACCCAGTACTTC

J gene: TRBJ1-3
clone size: .
D gene: .
V gene: TRBV2
CDR3 protein: CASSGVRDGNTIYF
CDR3 DNA: TGTGCCAGCAGTGGCGTCAGGGATGGAAACACCATATATTTT

J gene: TRBJ1-2
clone size: few
D gene: TRBD1
V gene: TRBV6-1
CDR3 protein: CASRRTGAVNDYGYTF
CDR3 DNA: TGTGCCAGCAGGAGGACAGGGGCCGTAAACGACTATGGCTACACCTTC

J gene: TRBJ1-5
clone size: .
D gene: .
V gene: TRBV19
CDR3 protein: CASSIPSSNQPQHF
CDR3 DNA: TGTGCCAGTAGTATCCCCAGTAGCAATCAGCCCCAGCATTTT

J gene: TRBJ1-1
clone size: many
D gene: .
V gene: TRBV20-1
CDR3 protein: CSATGMNTEAFF
CDR3 DNA: TGCAGTGCTACAGGGATGAACACTGAAGCTTTCTTT

J gene: TRBJ1-5
clone size: many
D gene: .
V gene: TRBV2
CDR3 protein: CASSVWQLSNQPQHF
CDR3 DNA: TGTGCCAGCAGTGTGTGGCAGCTTAGCAATCAGCCCCAGCATTTT

J gene: TRBJ2-3
clone size: few
D gene: TRBD2
V gene: TRBV13
CDR3 protein: CASSLGRGAGARDTQYF
CDR3 DNA: TGTGCCAGCAGCTTAGGCCGGGGAGCGGGGGCCCGGGATACGCAGTATTTT

J gene: TRBJ2-1
clone size: many
D gene: .
V gene: TRBV20-1
CDR3 protein: CSARDSRQGRGYEQFF
CDR3 DNA: TGCAGTGCTAGAGATTCCCGGCAGGGGAGGGGTTATGAGCAGTTCTTC

J gene: TRBJ1-3
clone size: many
D gene: .
V gene: TRBV5-1
CDR3 protein: CASSPGHGMSSGNTIYF
CDR3 DNA: TGCGCCAGCAGCCCAGGACACGGAATGAGCTCTGGAAACACCATATATTTT

J gene: TRBJ2-7
clone size: many
D gene: TRBD2
V gene: TRBV3-1
CDR3 protein: CASTSRGLAAYEQYF
CDR3 DNA: TGTGCCAGTACTTCCCGAGGGCTAGCGGCCTACGAGCAGTACTTC

J gene: TRBJ2-5
clone size: .
D gene: TRBD2
V gene: TRBV4-2
CDR3 protein: CASSQDRTSGRGETQYF
CDR3 DNA: TGTGCCAGCAGCCAAGATCGGACTAGCGGGAGGGGGGAGACCCAGTACTTC

J gene: TRBJ2-2
clone size: many
D gene: .
V gene: TRBV11-2
CDR3 protein: CASRTIREANTGELFF
CDR3 DNA: TGTGCCAGCAGAACAATCAGGGAAGCGAACACCGGGGAGCTGTTTTTT

J gene: TRBJ1-1
clone size: .
D gene: TRBD1
V gene: TRBV7-9
CDR3 protein: CASSRIWTGHLNTEAFF
CDR3 DNA: TGTGCCAGCAGCCGGATTTGGACAGGCCACTTGAACACTGAAGCTTTCTTT

J gene: TRBJ2-5
clone size: many
D gene: TRBD2
V gene: TRBV7-2
CDR3 protein: CASSFSLAGGSTQYF
CDR3 DNA: TGTGCCAGCAGCTTCTCACTAGCGGGGGGTTCGACCCAGTACTTC

J gene: TRBJ2-7
clone size: many
D gene: .
V gene: TRBV11-2
CDR3 protein: CASSLEGEGVYEQYF
CDR3 DNA: TGTGCCAGCAGCTTAGAGGGGGAGGGGGTTTACGAGCAGTACTTC

J gene: TRBJ2-1
clone size: .
D gene: TRBD2
V gene: TRBV5-1
CDR3 protein: CASRPGTSVLDEQFF
CDR3 DNA: TGCGCCAGCAGGCCCGGGACTAGCGTTCTCGATGAGCAGTTCTTC

J gene: TRBJ1-2
clone size: few
D gene: TRBD1
V gene: TRBV12-3/TRBV12-4
CDR3 protein: CASSSLGGGNYGYTF
CDR3 DNA: TGTGCCAGCAGTTCTCTAGGGGGCGGTAACTATGGCTACACCTTC

J gene: TRBJ1-2
clone size: many
D gene: .
V gene: TRBV3-1
CDR3 protein: CASSQGSGGDRYTF
CDR3 DNA: TGTGCCAGCAGCCAAGGTTCCGGGGGCGATCGCTACACCTTC

J gene: TRBJ2-5
clone size: many
D gene: .
V gene: TRBV11-2
CDR3 protein: CASSLAGRAQETQYF
CDR3 DNA: TGTGCCAGCAGCTTAGCGGGACGGGCACAAGAGACCCAGTACTTC

J gene: TRBJ1-2
clone size: few
D gene: .
V gene: TRBV29-1
CDR3 protein: CSVEDRPPREPYTF
CDR3 DNA: TGCAGCGTTGAAGATAGGCCTCCACGGGAACCTTACACCTTC

J gene: TRBJ2-1
clone size: many
D gene: .
V gene: TRBV2
CDR3 protein: CASRANFVEQFF
CDR3 DNA: TGTGCCAGCAGGGCTAATTTCGTTGAGCAGTTCTTC

J gene: TRBJ2-1
clone size: .
D gene: TRBD2
V gene: TRBV25-1
CDR3 protein: CASSERLAGVDNEQFF
CDR3 DNA: TGTGCCAGCAGTGAAAGACTAGCGGGAGTCGACAATGAGCAGTTCTTC

J gene: TRBJ1-4
clone size: many
D gene: TRBD1
V gene: TRBV6-1
CDR3 protein: CASRSGTGTTNEKLFF
CDR3 DNA: TGTGCCAGCAGATCCGGGACAGGGACAACTAATGAAAAACTGTTTTTT

J gene: TRBJ2-7
clone size: many
D gene: .
V gene: TRBV18
CDR3 protein: CASSQLRSSGYEQYF
CDR3 DNA: TGTGCCAGCTCACAACTCAGGTCCTCGGGGTACGAGCAGTACTTC

J gene: TRBJ1-6
clone size: many
D gene: .
V gene: TRBV2
CDR3 protein: CASRAVGEESPLHF
CDR3 DNA: TGTGCCAGCAGAGCGGTAGGAGAAGAATCACCCCTCCACTTT

J gene: TRBJ2-4
clone size: many
D gene: .
V gene: TRBV20-1
CDR3 protein: CSAMKRILAKNIQYF
CDR3 DNA: TGCAGTGCTATGAAGCGGATCCTAGCCAAAAACATTCAGTACTTC

J gene: TRBJ2-3
clone size: few
D gene: .
V gene: TRBV4-1
CDR3 protein: CASSDVWGAATDTQYF
CDR3 DNA: TGCGCCAGCAGCGACGTATGGGGGGCAGCCACAGATACGCAGTATTTT

J gene: TRBJ1-4
clone size: .
D gene: .
V gene: TRBV10-2
CDR3 protein: CATRLSTRNEKLFF
CDR3 DNA: TGCGCCACCCGACTGTCCACAAGGAATGAAAAACTGTTTTTT